The present entry profiles one T cell receptor beta chain with its context. Its specificity is unknown. The data stem from a study of molecular identifiers for immune sequencing clone quantification. CDR1 is SGDLS and CDR2 is YYNGEE in the germline V gene. V was pared by 0 bases and J by 4 bases, with 5 bases of the junction left unmatched. The CDR3 is 15 residues long. Naive CD8 libraries came from about 19,000 to 1,100,000 sorted cells with 10%, 30% or 50% RNA. Isolation of naive CD8 T cells was achieved by sorting on a CD8+CD4-CCR7+CD45RA+ phenotype. One entry per CDR3 protein results from TCRdb running MiXCR on the PCR reads. Among about 510,000 distinct CDR3 sequences listed, roughly 24% were seen once. Study results and limitations: Under 1% of molecules in naive cells, but over 98% of effector molecules, belonged to clones above 20 RNA copies.

The sequenced sample consisted of naive CD8+ T cells from blood, with Jurkat cell RNA spiked in. The subset is: FACS-sorted CD8+CD4-CCR7+CD45RA+ naive T cells. The V gene is TRBV9, the J gene TRBJ2-3, with 7 bases that match TRBD2. The sequence came from a human donor in good health. Some libraries in this study had Jurkat cell RNA spiked in. The CDR3 here is CASSVGAGDADTQYF. The CDR3 nucleotides read TGTGCCAGCAGCGTAGGTGCGGGAGACGCAGATACGCAGTATTTT.